The clone carrying this T cell receptor (beta chain) was counted many times. Antigen unknown. The data were obtained in a study of T cells after yellow fever vaccination. Study-level results: A secondary response was less intense yet reached its peak sooner, at day 5 versus 15. Post-booster repertoires again held most primary-vaccination clones (about 95% CD4, 88% CD8).

This CDR3 is built from 16 residues. Germline V gene data show CDR1 as MDHEN and CDR2 as SYDVKM. The junction had 8 bases not matched to a gene; V was cut back by 4 bases and J by 4 bases. TCRdb passed the 5' RACE reads through MiXCR, listing each CDR3 protein once. The sample contains about 69,000 distinct CDR3 sequences, approximately 6.2% of which appear only once. The V gene is TRBV28, the J gene TRBJ1-5, with 9 bases matching TRBD1. The TCR sequence derives from a man aged 18 to 30 who received the YFV17D yellow fever vaccine. The sequencing used CD4+ T cells sorted from PBMCs, collected approximately 16 days after the first yellow fever vaccination. In nucleotides, the CDR3 is TGTGCCAGCAGTTCCTCGACAGGGGGAGGGAATCAGCCCCAGCATTTT. Translation: CASSSSTGGGNQPQHF.